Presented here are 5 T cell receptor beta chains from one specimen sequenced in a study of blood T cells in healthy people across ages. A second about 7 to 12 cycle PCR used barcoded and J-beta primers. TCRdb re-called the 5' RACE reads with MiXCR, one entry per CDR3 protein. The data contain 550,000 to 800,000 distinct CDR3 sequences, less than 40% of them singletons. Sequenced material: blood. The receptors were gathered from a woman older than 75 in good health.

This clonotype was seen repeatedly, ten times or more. The DNA for the CDR3 is TGTGCCAGCAGTTGGTCTAACTATGGCTACACCTTC. It encodes CASSWSNYGYTF. J is TRBJ1-2 and V is TRBV2; D unresolved. The CDR3 totals 12 residues. Germline lookup yields CDR1 SNHLY and CDR2 FYNNEI. Deletions cut 5 bases from V and 0 bases from J, with 4 bases between.

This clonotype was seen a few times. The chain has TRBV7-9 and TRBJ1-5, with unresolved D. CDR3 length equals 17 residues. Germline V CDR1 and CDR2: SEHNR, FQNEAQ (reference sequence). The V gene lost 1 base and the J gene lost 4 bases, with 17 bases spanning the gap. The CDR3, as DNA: TGTGCCAGCAGCTTAGTAGTCGGACGTCGAGGAAATCAGCCCCAGCATTTT. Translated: CASSLVVGRRGNQPQHF.

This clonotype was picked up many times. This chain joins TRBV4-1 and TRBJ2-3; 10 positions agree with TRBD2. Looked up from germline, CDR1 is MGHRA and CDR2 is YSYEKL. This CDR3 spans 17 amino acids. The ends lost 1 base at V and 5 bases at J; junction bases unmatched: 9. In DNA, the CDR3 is TGCGCCAGCAGCCAAGCGAAGAGCGGGGGGGCCGTAGATACGCAGTATTTT. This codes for CASSQAKSGGAVDTQYF.

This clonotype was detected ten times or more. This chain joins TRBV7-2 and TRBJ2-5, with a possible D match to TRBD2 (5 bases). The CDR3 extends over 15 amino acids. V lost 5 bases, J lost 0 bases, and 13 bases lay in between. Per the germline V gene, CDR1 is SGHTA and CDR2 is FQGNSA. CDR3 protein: CASSLGLRYQETQYF. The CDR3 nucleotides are TGTGCCAGCAGCCTCGGACTGAGGTACCAAGAGACCCAGTACTTC.

CDR3 amino acids: CASSLGLAGPYNEQFF. The CDR3 bases are TGCGCCAGCAGCTTGGGTCTAGCGGGGCCCTACAATGAGCAGTTCTTC. V gene TRBV5-1 combines with J gene TRBJ2-1; 9 bases line up with TRBD2. V shed 0 bases and J 2 bases; nucleotides not matched to a gene: 3. The germline V gene has CDR1 SGHRS and CDR2 YFSETQ. The CDR3 length is 16 residues. The complete variable domain, with remaining parts taken from reference TRBV5-1 and TRBJ2-1, reads KAGVTQTPRYLIKTRGQQVTLSCSPISGHRSVSWYQQTPGQGLQFLFEYFSETQRNKGNFPGRFSGRQFSNSRSEMNVSTLELGDSALYLCASSLGLAGPYNEQFFGPGTRLTVL.